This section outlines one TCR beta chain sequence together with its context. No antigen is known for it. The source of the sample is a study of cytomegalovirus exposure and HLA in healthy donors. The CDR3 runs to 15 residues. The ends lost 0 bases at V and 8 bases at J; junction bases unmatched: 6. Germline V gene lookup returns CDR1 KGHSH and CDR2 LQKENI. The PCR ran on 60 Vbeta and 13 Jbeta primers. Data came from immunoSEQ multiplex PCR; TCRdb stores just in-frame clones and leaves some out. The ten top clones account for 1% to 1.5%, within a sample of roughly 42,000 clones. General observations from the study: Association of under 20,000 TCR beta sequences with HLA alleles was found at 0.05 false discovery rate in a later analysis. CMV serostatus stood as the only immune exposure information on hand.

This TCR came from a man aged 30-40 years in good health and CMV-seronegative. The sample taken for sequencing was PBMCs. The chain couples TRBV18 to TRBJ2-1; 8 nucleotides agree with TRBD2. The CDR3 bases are TGTGCCAGCTCACCACCGGGGGGACTAGTAGATGAGCAGTTCTTC. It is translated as CASSPPGGLVDEQFF.